A selection of T cell receptor beta chains follows, all from one sample in a study of cytomegalovirus exposure and HLA in healthy donors. TCRdb's table, derived via immunoSEQ multiplex PCR, lists solely in-frame clones and lacks some. The table records fewer than 150,000 clones, under 80% of them present only once. Sequenced input: PBMCs. The receptors shown here come from a woman between 45 and 60 years old in good health and CMV-seropositive. The CDR3 runs from the conserved cysteine through the conserved F or W. D genes are given only for firm matches. Rows give clone size only sometimes, using once, few, many, or a class for an expanded clone.

j_call | d_call | v_call | clone_size | cdr3_aa | cdr3_nt
TRBJ1-1 | TRBD1 | TRBV29-1 | NA | CSVAGTETNTEAFF | TGCAGCGTTGCAGGGACAGAAACTAACACTGAAGCTTTCTTT
TRBJ2-1 | NA | TRBV7-3 | NA | CASSPDPGLYNEQFF | TGTGCCAGCAGCCCAGACCCGGGACTCTACAATGAGCAGTTCTTC
TRBJ1-1 | TRBD1 | TRBV10-3 | NA | CAISESADRAASQAFF | TGTGCCATCAGTGAGTCTGCGGACAGGGCGGCCTCGCAAGCTTTCTTT
TRBJ1-2 | TRBD1 | TRBV30 | once | CAWSGDRPSYGYTF | TGTGCCTGGAGCGGGGACAGGCCATCGTATGGCTACACCTTC
TRBJ1-1 | TRBD1 | TRBV2 | few | CATGTGGPTEAFF | TGTGCCACCGGGACAGGGGGACCCACTGAAGCTTTCTTT
TRBJ2-3 | NA | TRBV9 | NA | CASSPNTDTQYF | TGTGCCAGCAGCCCCAACACAGATACGCAGTATTTT
TRBJ1-4 | NA | TRBV29-1 | NA | CSVEQGSLMFF | TGCAGCGTTGAACAGGGGTCATTGATGTTTTTT
TRBJ2-6 | NA | TRBV27 | NA | CASNIGAGANVLTF | TGTGCCAGCAATATAGGGGCTGGGGCCAACGTCCTGACTTTC
TRBJ1-2 | TRBD1 | TRBV28 | NA | CASSRGSYGYTF | TGTGCCAGCAGCAGGGGGAGCTATGGCTACACCTTC
TRBJ2-1 | NA | TRBV7-7 | NA | CASSLQPGDYNEQFF | TGTGCCAGCAGCTTACAACCTGGAGATTACAATGAGCAGTTCTTC
TRBJ2-7 | TRBD2 | TRBV4-1 | NA | CASSQDGLADDTYEQYF | TGCGCCAGCAGCCAAGATGGACTAGCGGACGATACCTACGAGCAGTACTTC
TRBJ2-7 | NA | TRBV7-6 | NA | CASSLRPSQGYEQYF | TGTGCCAGCAGCTTAAGACCAAGTCAGGGCTACGAGCAGTACTTC
TRBJ1-4 | TRBD1 | TRBV7-9 | NA | CASSLEDGTGATNEKLFF | TGTGCCAGCAGCTTAGAAGACGGGACAGGGGCAACTAATGAAAAACTGTTTTTT
TRBJ2-7 | NA | TRBV9 | NA | CASSVGEVHEQYF | TGTGCCAGCAGCGTAGGGGAGGTCCACGAGCAGTACTTC
TRBJ1-1 | TRBD1 | TRBV9 | NA | CASSVDQGGGTEAFF | TGTGCCAGCAGCGTAGATCAGGGGGGTGGCACTGAAGCTTTCTTT
TRBJ1-4 | NA | TRBV6-1 | NA | CASSEGPRDEKLFF | TGTGCCAGCAGTGAAGGTCCGCGAGATGAAAAACTGTTTTTT
TRBJ1-3 | NA | TRBV6-1 | NA | CASSPDTFSGNTIYF | TGTGCCAGCAGTCCGGACACGTTCTCTGGAAACACCATATATTTT
TRBJ2-3 | NA | TRBV6-5 | NA | CASSSRTVRGTDTQYF | TGTGCCAGCAGTTCCAGGACTGTCCGTGGCACAGATACGCAGTATTTT
TRBJ2-3 | NA | TRBV6-5 | NA | CASKKHSGPTDTQYF | TGTGCCAGTAAGAAACACAGCGGACCCACAGATACGCAGTATTTT
TRBJ1-6 | NA | TRBV25-1 | once | CASSESGVGNSPLHF | TGTGCCAGCAGTGAATCAGGGGTAGGTAATTCACCCCTCCACTTT
TRBJ1-5 | TRBD1 | TRBV19 | NA | CASSRDRGRNQPQHF | TGTGCCAGTAGTAGGGACAGGGGGCGCAATCAGCCCCAGCATTTT
TRBJ1-5 | NA | TRBV4-3 | once | CASSQDLRDQPQHF | TGCGCCAGCAGCCAAGACCTCAGGGATCAGCCCCAGCATTTT
TRBJ1-5 | NA | TRBV6-4 | NA | CASSDTGHQPQHF | TGTGCCAGCAGTGACACGGGTCATCAGCCCCAGCATTTT
TRBJ1-1 | NA | TRBV29-1 | NA | CSVDSSVSWNTEAFF | TGCAGCGTTGATAGCTCGGTCAGCTGGAACACTGAAGCTTTCTTT
TRBJ2-2 | TRBD2 | TRBV7-6 | once | CASSLDQRGGLTGELFF | TGTGCCAGCAGCTTAGATCAGCGGGGGGGCCTCACCGGGGAGCTGTTTTTT